This T cell receptor beta chain was observed in a study of T cell repertoires in cytomegalovirus infection. TCRdb re-called the reads with MiXCR, one entry per CDR3 protein. The table records 350,000 to 500,000 distinct CDR3 sequences, 30% to 40% of them present only once. This CDR3 region has 12 residues. Deletions cut 5 bases from V and 1 base from J, with 3 bases between. The germline gives CDR1 MNHEY, CDR2 SMNVEV (reference sequence). This clonotype appeared many times. The sequenced sample consisted of PBMCs. This clonotype was sampled from a human donor in good health (CMV status not recorded). Some clones in this sample may be carry-over from other donors' samples. V usage is TRBV27 and J usage is TRBJ1-5; D is uncertain. DNA of the CDR3: TGTGCCAGCAGTAGGAGCAATCAGCCCCAGCATTTT. It specifies CASSRSNQPQHF.